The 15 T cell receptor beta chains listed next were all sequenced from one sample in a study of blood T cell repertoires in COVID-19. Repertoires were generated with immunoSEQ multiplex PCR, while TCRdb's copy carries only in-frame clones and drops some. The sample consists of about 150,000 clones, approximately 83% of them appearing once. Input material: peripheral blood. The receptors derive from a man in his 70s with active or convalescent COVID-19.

CDR3 loop: CASSRLRTGYQETQYF. CDR3 bases: TGTGCCAGCAGCCGCTTAAGGACAGGGTACCAAGAGACCCAGTACTTC. The chain employs TRBV6-2 or TRBV6-3 and TRBJ2-5; 8 nucleotides agree with TRBD1. CDR1 and CDR2 (germline): MNHEY, SVGEGT. The CDR3 contains 16 residues. J lost 0 bases, V lost 6 bases, and 9 bases had no gene match.

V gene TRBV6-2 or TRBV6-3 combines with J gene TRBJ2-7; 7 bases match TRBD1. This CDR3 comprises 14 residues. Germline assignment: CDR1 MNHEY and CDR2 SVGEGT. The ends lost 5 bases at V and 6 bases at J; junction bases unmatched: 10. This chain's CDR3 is CASSKAQGMVEQYF. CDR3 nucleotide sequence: TGTGCCAGCAGTAAAGCACAGGGGATGGTCGAGCAGTACTTC.

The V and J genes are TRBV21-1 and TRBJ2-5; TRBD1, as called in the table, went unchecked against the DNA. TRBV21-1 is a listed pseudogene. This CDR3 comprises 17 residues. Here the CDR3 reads CASSKGPRDRRQETQYF. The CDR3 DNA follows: TGTGCCAGCAGCAAAGGACCACGGGACAGGAGACAAGAGACCCAGTACTTC.

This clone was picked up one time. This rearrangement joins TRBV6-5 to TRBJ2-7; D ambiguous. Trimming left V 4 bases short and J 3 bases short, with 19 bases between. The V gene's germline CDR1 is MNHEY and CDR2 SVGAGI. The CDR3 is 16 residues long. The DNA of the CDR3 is TGTGCCAGCAGTTCCGCCTGGGCCTTTCTTGGCTACGAGCAGTACTTC. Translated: CASSSAWAFLGYEQYF.

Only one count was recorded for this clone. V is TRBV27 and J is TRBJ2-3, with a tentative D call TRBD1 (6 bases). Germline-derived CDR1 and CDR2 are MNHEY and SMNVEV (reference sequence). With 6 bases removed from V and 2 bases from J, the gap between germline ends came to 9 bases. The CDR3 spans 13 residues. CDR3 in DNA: TGTGCCAGCAGCAGGGGTGCCACAGATACGCAGTATTTT. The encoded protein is CASSRGATDTQYF.

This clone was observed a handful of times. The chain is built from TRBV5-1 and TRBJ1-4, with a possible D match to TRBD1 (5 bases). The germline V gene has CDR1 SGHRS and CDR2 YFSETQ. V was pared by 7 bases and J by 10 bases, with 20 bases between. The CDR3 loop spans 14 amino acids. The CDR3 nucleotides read TGCGCCAGCCGTCCTGGAGACAGCTTAGGAAAACTGTTTTTT. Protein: CASRPGDSLGKLFF.

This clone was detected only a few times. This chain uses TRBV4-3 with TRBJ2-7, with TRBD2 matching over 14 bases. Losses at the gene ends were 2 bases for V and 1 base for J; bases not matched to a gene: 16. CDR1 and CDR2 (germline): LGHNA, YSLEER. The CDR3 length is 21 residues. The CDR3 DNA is TGCGCCAGCAGCCAACGAGAAGTGGGACTAGCGGGAGACCCCTCTTCCTACGAGCAGTACTTC. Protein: CASSQREVGLAGDPSSYEQYF.

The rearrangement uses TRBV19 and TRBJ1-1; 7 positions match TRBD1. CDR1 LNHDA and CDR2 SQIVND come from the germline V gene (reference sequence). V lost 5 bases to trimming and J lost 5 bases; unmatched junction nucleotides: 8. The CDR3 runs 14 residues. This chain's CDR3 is CASSPLQGSTEAFF. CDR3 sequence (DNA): TGTGCCAGTAGTCCTTTACAGGGGAGTACTGAAGCTTTCTTT.

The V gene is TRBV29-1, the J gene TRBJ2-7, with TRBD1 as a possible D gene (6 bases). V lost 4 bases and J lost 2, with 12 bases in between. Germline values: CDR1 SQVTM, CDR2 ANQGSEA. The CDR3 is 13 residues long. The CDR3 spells CSVAGAGPYEQYF. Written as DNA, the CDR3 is TGCAGCGTTGCAGGGGCAGGTCCCTACGAGCAGTACTTC.

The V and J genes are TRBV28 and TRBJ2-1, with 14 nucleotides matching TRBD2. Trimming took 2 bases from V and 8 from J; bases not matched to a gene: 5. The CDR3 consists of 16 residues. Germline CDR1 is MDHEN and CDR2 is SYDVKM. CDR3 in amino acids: CASSLRGLAGDDEQFF. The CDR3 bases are TGTGCCAGCAGTTTACGGGGACTAGCGGGAGACGATGAGCAGTTCTTC.

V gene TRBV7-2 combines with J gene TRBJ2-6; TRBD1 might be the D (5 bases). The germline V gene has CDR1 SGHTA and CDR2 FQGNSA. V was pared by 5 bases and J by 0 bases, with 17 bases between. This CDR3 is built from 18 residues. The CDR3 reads CASSPRPGSSSGANVLTF. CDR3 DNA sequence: TGTGCCAGCAGCCCGCGTCCAGGGTCCTCCTCTGGGGCCAACGTCCTGACTTTC.

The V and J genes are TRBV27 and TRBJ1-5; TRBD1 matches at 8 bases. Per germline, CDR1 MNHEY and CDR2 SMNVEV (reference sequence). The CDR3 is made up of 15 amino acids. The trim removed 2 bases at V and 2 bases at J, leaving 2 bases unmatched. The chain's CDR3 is CASSLKGQGNQPQHF. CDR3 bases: TGTGCCAGCAGTTTAAAGGGACAGGGCAATCAGCCCCAGCATTTT.

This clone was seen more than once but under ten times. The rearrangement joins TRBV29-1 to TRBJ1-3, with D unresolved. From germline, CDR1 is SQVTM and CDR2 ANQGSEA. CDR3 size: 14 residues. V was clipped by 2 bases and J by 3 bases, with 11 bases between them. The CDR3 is CSVETGTLGNTIYF. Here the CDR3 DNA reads TGCAGCGTTGAAACGGGAACCCTTGGAAACACCATATATTTT.

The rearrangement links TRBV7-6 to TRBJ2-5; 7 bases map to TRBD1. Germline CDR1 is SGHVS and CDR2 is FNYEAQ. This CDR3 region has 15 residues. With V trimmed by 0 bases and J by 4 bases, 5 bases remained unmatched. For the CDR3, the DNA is TGTGCCAGCAGCTTAGCAGGGGGCAAGGGAGAGACCCAGTACTTC. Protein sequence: CASSLAGGKGETQYF. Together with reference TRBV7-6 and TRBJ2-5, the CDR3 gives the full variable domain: GAGVSQSPRYKVTKRGQDVALRCDPISGHVSLYWYRQALGQGPEFLTYFNYEAQQDKSGLPNDRFSAERPEGSISTLTIQRTEQRDSAMYRCASSLAGGKGETQYFGPGTRLLVL.

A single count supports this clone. The CDR3 loop is CASRQGNEKLFF. The CDR3 DNA follows: TGCGCCAGTAGACAGGGGAATGAAAAACTGTTTTTT. This sequence joins TRBV5-1 and TRBJ1-4, with 8 bases that match TRBD1. This CDR3 is 12 amino acids long. Germline V gene data show CDR1 as SGHRS and CDR2 as YFSETQ. With 8 bases clipped from V and 5 bases from J, the junction kept 2 bases outside the gene matches.